Listed below are T cell receptor beta chains from one sample, sequenced in a study of prognosis after radiotherapy for stage I lung cancer. TCRdb recomputed calls from the multiplex PCR reads with MiXCR, one row per CDR3 protein. The sample has 13,000 to 15,000 distinct CDR3 sequences; roughly a third are singletons. The sequencing used PBMCs, collected before or after stereotactic body radiation therapy (not recorded which). The receptors stem from a donor at least 50 years old with non-small cell lung cancer. CDR3s include the opening cysteine and the closing phenylalanine or tryptophan. A D gene is named only where the DNA matches it firmly. Clone size is stated in some rows and not others, as once, few, many or a class when expanded.

CDR3	DNA	D	V	J	size	length
CASSDEGGGQPQHF	TGTGCCAGCAGTGATGAAGGAGGGGGTCAGCCCCAGCATTTT	.	TRBV2	TRBJ1-5	many	14
CATDTRDYYNEQFF	TGTGCCACCGACACTAGGGATTACTACAATGAGCAGTTCTTC	.	TRBV12-3/TRBV12-4	TRBJ2-1	.	14
CASSLGYNSPLHF	TGTGCCAGCAGCTTAGGATACAATTCACCCCTCCACTTT	.	TRBV5-5	TRBJ1-6	medium-sized	13
CASRLTGGRIRGETQYF	TGTGCCAGTAGGTTAACAGGGGGGCGAATTAGGGGAGAGACCCAGTACTTC	TRBD1	TRBV19	TRBJ2-5	.	17
CSARDSGSYNEQFF	TGCAGTGCTAGAGATTCAGGCTCCTACAATGAGCAGTTCTTC	.	TRBV20-1	TRBJ2-1	many	14
CASSVAGSNQPQHF	TGTGCCAGCAGCGTGGCAGGGAGCAATCAGCCCCAGCATTTT	.	TRBV9	TRBJ1-5	many	14
CASSEWVREETQYF	TGTGCCAGCAGTGAATGGGTGCGAGAGGAGACCCAGTACTTC	.	TRBV25-1	TRBJ2-5	once	14
CASSLVLGQMETQYF	TGTGCCAGCAGCTTAGTTTTAGGGCAGATGGAGACCCAGTACTTC	.	TRBV11-2	TRBJ2-5	many	15
CASSWERGGRNEQFF	TGTGCCAGCAGTTGGGAGCGGGGGGGTCGGAATGAGCAGTTCTTC	TRBD2	TRBV6-9	TRBJ2-1	many	15
CASSSSGTAGELFF	TGTGCCAGCAGCTCTAGTGGCACGGCCGGGGAGCTGTTTTTT	.	TRBV7-3	TRBJ2-2	many	14
CSAHLRLGKNTF	TGCAGTGCGCACCTCCGTCTGGGAAAAAACACCTTC	.	TRBV20-1	TRBJ1-2	.	12